The 9 T cell receptor beta chains below were found in one sample sequenced in a study of cytomegalovirus exposure and HLA in healthy donors (dated by TCRdb to about 2017). The protocol used for the library was the immunoSEQ multiplex PCR assay. A mixture of 60 forward primers for TCR Vbeta segments and 13 reverse primers for TCR Jbeta segments was used in the multiplex PCR. This immuneACCESS table, as held by TCRdb, lists in-frame sequences with V and J called but not all clones. Of the missing ones, under half trace to an unresolved V gene in checked studies; the others have no known cause. Across this sample there are more than 95,000 clones, with roughly a tenth seen only once. The ten largest clones add up to 5.5% to 7.5% of the sample. The sequenced sample consisted of PBMCs. These receptors originate from a man aged 35 to 55 in good health and CMV-seropositive.

The chain combines TRBV11-2 with TRBJ2-1; TRBD1 is a possible D gene (6 bases). CDR1 and CDR2 (germline): SGHAT, FQNNGV. V shed 6 bases and J shed 4 bases, with 13 bases lying between them. CDR3 length: 14 residues. The CDR3 sequence: CASRVRDTYNEQFF. CDR3 coding DNA: TGTGCCAGCAGAGTGAGGGACACTTACAATGAGCAGTTCTTC.

The chain's CDR3 is CASSLLLGHTQYF. The DNA of the CDR3 is TGTGCCAGCAGCCTCCTTTTGGGACACACGCAGTACTTC. V and J are TRBV9 and TRBJ2-7, with D possibly TRBD1 on 6 matching bases. Trimming stripped 4 bases from V and 9 bases from J, with 17 bases between. The length of the CDR3 is 13 residues. Germline CDR1 reads SGDLS; CDR2 reads YYNGEE.

This clone has only a few counts. The genes are TRBV27 and TRBJ2-3, with TRBD2 matching over 13 bases. V shed 5 bases and J 3 bases; nucleotides not matched to a gene: 11. The germline V gene encodes CDR1 MNHEY and CDR2 SMNVEV (reference sequence). The CDR3 sequence is 18 residues long. In nucleotides, the CDR3 is TGTGCCAGCAGTCCTCGGACTAGCGGGAGCACTTTGACAGATACGCAGTATTTT. This translates into CASSPRTSGSTLTDTQYF.

This clone has just a few counts. The V call is TRBV21-1, the J call TRBJ2-4; TRBD1 is the table's D call and was not checked against the DNA. TRBV21-1 is a known pseudogene. This CDR3 region has 13 residues. CDR3 coding DNA: TGTGCCCCCAGGTGGGACACGGACAACATTCAGTACTTC. Amino acid sequence: CAPRWDTDNIQYF.

The V call is TRBV5-1, the J call TRBJ2-7, with TRBD1 identical over 8 bases. V lost 3 bases to trimming and J lost 6 bases; unmatched junction nucleotides: 8. Germline values: CDR1 SGHRS, CDR2 YFSETQ. The CDR3 length is 14 residues. The DNA of the CDR3 is TGCGCCAGCAGCTCCGGACAGGGTGAGGGCGAGCAGTACTTC. It specifies CASSSGQGEGEQYF.

This clone was detected only a few times. The V and J genes are TRBV7-2 and TRBJ1-2; D uncertain. The V and J ends lost 2 bases and 8 bases respectively, with 6 bases between them. The CDR3 totals 11 residues. Germline CDR1 is SGHTA and CDR2 is FQGNSA. CDR3 in DNA: TGTGCCAGCAGCTTACGGGAGGGCTACACCTTC. Its translation: CASSLREGYTF.

This clone was counted only a few times. The chain recombines TRBV5-4 with TRBJ2-3, with TRBD2 identical over 14 bases. Per germline, CDR1 SGHNT and CDR2 YYREEE (reference sequence). With 4 bases clipped from V and 6 bases from J, the junction kept 19 bases outside the gene matches. This CDR3 comprises 20 residues. The CDR3 DNA is TGTGCCAGCAGCACCCGACAGGGGCCAGGACTAGCGGGAGGAGACGATACGCAGTATTTT. This translates into CASSTRQGPGLAGGDDTQYF.

This clone was recorded a few times. The chain combines TRBV18 with TRBJ1-5, with 7 bases fitting TRBD1. V shed 1 base and J 4 bases; nucleotides not matched to a gene: 7. The CDR3 sequence is 16 residues long. CDR1 and CDR2 (germline): KGHSH, LQKENI. For the CDR3, the DNA is TGTGCCAGCTCACCACAGGCGACAGGGACTAATCAGCCCCAGCATTTT. Residues: CASSPQATGTNQPQHF.

Regarding this clone: The sample contains more than one DNA sequence encoding this CDR3. The rearrangement joins TRBV12-5 to TRBJ2-3; D not resolved. This CDR3 region has 12 residues. Deletions cut 10 bases from V and 3 bases from J, with 11 bases between. Germline CDR1 LGHNT, CDR2 FRNRAP. The CDR3 DNA reads TGTGCTATTCGGTTCGAGACAGATACGCAGTATTTT. Residues: CAIRFETDTQYF.